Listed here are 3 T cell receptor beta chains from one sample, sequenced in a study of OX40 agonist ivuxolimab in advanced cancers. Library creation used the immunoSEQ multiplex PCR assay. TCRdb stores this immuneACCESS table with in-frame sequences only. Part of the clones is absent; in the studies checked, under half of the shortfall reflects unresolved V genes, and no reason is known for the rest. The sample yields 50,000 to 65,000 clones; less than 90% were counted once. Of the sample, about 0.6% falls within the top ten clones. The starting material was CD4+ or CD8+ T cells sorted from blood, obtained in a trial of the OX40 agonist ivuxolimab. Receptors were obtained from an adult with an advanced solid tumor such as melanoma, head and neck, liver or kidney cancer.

CDR3 in DNA: TGTGCCAGCAGCGGCGGGGGCCACACCGGGGAGCTGTTTTTT. It encodes CASSGGGHTGELFF. The rearrangement uses TRBV7-3 and TRBJ2-2, with D perhaps matching TRBD2 (7 bases). The ends were cut back, 5 bases at V and 3 bases at J, with 10 bases in the middle. Looked up from germline, CDR1 is SGHTA and CDR2 is FQGTGA. The CDR3 consists of 14 residues.

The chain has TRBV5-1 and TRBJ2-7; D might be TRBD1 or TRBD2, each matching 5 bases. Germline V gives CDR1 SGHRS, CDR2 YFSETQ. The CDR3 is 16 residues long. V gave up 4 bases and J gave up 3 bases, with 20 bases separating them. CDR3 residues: CASSPRGVLGDYEQYF. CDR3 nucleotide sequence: TGCGCCAGCAGCCCCCGAGGGGTCCTAGGGGACTACGAGCAGTACTTC. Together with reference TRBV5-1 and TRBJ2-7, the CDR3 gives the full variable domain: KAGVTQTPRYLIKTRGQQVTLSCSPISGHRSVSWYQQTPGQGLQFLFEYFSETQRNKGNFPGRFSGRQFSNSRSEMNVSTLELGDSALYLCASSPRGVLGDYEQYFGPGTRLTVT.

The chain's CDR3 is CASSYSGAYSPLHF. The CDR3 nucleotides are TGTGCCAGCAGTTACTCGGGTGCGTACTCACCCCTCCACTTT. J is TRBJ1-6 and V is TRBV5-4; the D is unclear. Germline loops: CDR1 SGHNT, CDR2 YYREEE (reference sequence). V lost 5 bases to trimming and J lost 10 bases, with 16 bases between them. CDR3 length: 14 residues.